Detailed here is one T cell receptor (beta chain). Measured with immunoSEQ multiplex PCR; TCRdb has only the in-frame clones, and not every one. The sample includes about 94,000 clones, 75% to 90% of them seen just once. The germline CDR1 and CDR2 sequences are SGHDN and FVKESK. Losses at the gene ends were 0 bases for V and 3 bases for J; bases not matched to a gene: 2. CDR3 length: 17 amino acids. This sample was taken from a study of blood T cell repertoires in COVID-19. Across the study: The United States, Italy and Spain provided the acute and convalescent COVID-19 samples. T cells, B-cell-depleted T cells, or PBMCs supplied cDNA or gDNA.

The TCR was taken from a woman older than 75 with acute or convalescent COVID-19. The sample consisted of peripheral blood. The V call is TRBV14, the J call TRBJ2-1, with 13 nucleotides matching TRBD2. CDR3 amino acids: CASSQEGTSGNYNEQFF. The CDR3 DNA follows: TGTGCCAGCAGCCAAGAGGGGACTAGCGGGAACTACAATGAGCAGTTCTTC.